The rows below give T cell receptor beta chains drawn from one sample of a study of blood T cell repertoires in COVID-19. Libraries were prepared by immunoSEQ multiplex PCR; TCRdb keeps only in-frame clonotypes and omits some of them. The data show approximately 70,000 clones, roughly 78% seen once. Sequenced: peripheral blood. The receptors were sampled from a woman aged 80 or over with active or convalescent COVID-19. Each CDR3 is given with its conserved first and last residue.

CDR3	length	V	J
CASGHRGNTEAFF	13	TRBV12-3/TRBV12-4	TRBJ1-1
CASSQGSEETQYF	13	TRBV5-1	TRBJ2-5
CASSLVLYEQYF	12	TRBV7-9	TRBJ2-7
CATSTGTGNSYNEQFF	16	TRBV15	TRBJ2-1
CATSRDPTGPRHGYTF	16	TRBV15	TRBJ1-2
CASSQFYGTGIGYTF	15	TRBV3-1/TRBV3-2	TRBJ1-2
CASSQDLDFRYEQFF	15	TRBV4-3	TRBJ2-1
CASNSGTGGDEQFF	14	TRBV4-3	TRBJ2-1
CASSPWEGLNYGYTF	15	TRBV18	TRBJ1-2
CASSTLDSYNEQFF	14	TRBV9	TRBJ2-1
CASRLTGSGGTYEQYF	16	TRBV7-2	TRBJ2-7
CASSQAKGLAGKETQYF	17	TRBV3-1/TRBV3-2	TRBJ2-5
CASSERRSSGYQETQYF	17	TRBV16	TRBJ2-5
CASGTGSYNEQFF	13	TRBV6-6	TRBJ2-1
CASSLARQGTYNEQFF	16	TRBV7-8	TRBJ2-1
CASSIANEQFF	11	TRBV19	TRBJ2-1
CASSRGGRGETQYF	14	TRBV11-3	TRBJ2-5
CASLKLAGATDTQYF	15	TRBV2	TRBJ2-3
CAISGHLAGDTQYF	14	TRBV10-3	TRBJ2-3
CASSDTGGAWYEQYF	15	TRBV27	TRBJ2-7
CASSLGGGNEQFF	13	TRBV28	TRBJ2-1
CASSQDMGLAVSSYNEQFF	19	TRBV3-1/TRBV3-2	TRBJ2-1
CASSALPGAGETQYF	15	TRBV7-7	TRBJ2-5
CASSLAGTGSYEQYF	15	TRBV28	TRBJ2-7
CASSLDGTTYTQYF	14	TRBV7-6	TRBJ2-3
CASSLTPGFSGTQYF	15	TRBV11-2	TRBJ2-5
CASSRSGGYNEQFF	14	TRBV5-1	TRBJ2-1
CASSLQGAGNYGYTF	15	TRBV11-2	TRBJ1-2
CSTRYSYNEQFF	12	TRBV29-1	TRBJ2-1
CASSPWPGQGPTDTQYF	17	TRBV7-2	TRBJ2-3
CASSIPSGRGGELFF	15	TRBV19	TRBJ2-2
CASSVGQGPNQPQHF	15	TRBV9	TRBJ1-5
CASKPGQGYGYTF	13	TRBV9	TRBJ1-2
CASSQNPGSTDTQYF	15	TRBV11-2	TRBJ2-3
CASSPPGGTEAFF	13	TRBV14	TRBJ1-1
CASSPPTGRTMNTEAFF	17	TRBV28	TRBJ1-1
CASAGGGWRDEQYF	14	TRBV3-1/TRBV3-2	TRBJ2-7
CASSLAYGGGGSNQPQHF	18	TRBV11-2	TRBJ1-5
CASSQWTDRPEPLTFGNEQFF	21	TRBV23-1	TRBJ2-1
CASSLTLAEQYF	12	TRBV9	TRBJ2-7
CASSPGGDQPQHF	13	TRBV18	TRBJ1-5
CATAGQINEQFF	12	TRBV28	TRBJ2-1
CASNKQGHGDTQYF	14	TRBV6-5	TRBJ2-3
CASSQDVGTREYF	13	TRBV4-3	TRBJ2-5
CASSFGRPNYGYTF	14	TRBV5-6	TRBJ1-2
CAISELAGAEQFF	13	TRBV10-3	TRBJ2-1
CSVSTGGIGYTF	12	TRBV29-1	TRBJ1-2
CAISESRNTEAFF	13	TRBV10-3	TRBJ1-1
CASSLRQSSYEQYF	14	TRBV5-5	TRBJ2-7
CASSSRARGLTDTQYF	16	TRBV7-2	TRBJ2-3
CASSFMTSVSYEQYF	15	TRBV7-2	TRBJ2-7
CASSPAVPGLAGGPKGNEQFF	21	TRBV23-1	TRBJ2-1
CASSLWGQVWGYTF	14	TRBV5-6	TRBJ1-2
CASSYPINSGNTIYF	15	TRBV6-2/TRBV6-3	TRBJ1-3
CASSPKDTSGSSLYNEQFF	19	TRBV4-2	TRBJ2-1
CASRAGPPRGTDTQYF	16	TRBV19	TRBJ2-3
CASSLNWGAGELFF	14	TRBV6-5	TRBJ2-2
CASRSGGASGNTIYF	15	TRBV19	TRBJ1-3
CASSLAGTRHNSPLHF	16	TRBV5-1	TRBJ1-6